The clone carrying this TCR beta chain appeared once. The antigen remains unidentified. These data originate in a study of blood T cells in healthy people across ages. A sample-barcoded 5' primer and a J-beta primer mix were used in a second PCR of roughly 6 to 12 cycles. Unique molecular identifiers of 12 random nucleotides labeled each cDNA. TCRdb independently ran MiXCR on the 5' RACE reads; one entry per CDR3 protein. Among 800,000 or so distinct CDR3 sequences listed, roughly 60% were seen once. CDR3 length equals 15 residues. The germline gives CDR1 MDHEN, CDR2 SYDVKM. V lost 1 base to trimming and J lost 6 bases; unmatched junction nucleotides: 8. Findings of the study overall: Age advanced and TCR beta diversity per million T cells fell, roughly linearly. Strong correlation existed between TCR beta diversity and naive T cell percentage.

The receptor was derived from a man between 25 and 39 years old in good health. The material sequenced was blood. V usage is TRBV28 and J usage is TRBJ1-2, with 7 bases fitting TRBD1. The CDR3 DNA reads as TGTGCCAGCAGTTTATACTTTACAGGGGCGAATGGCTACACCTTC. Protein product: CASSLYFTGANGYTF.